This TCR beta chain appears in the sequencing data of a study of technical replicates of blood from a few donors. This CDR3 comprises 19 residues. Germline values: CDR1 KGHSH, CDR2 LQKENI. V was clipped by 7 bases and J by 4 bases; unmatched bases: 16. Only in-frame clones appear in the TCRdb table, and some are missing; sequencing was by immunoSEQ multiplex PCR. Seen here are approximately 100,000 clones, just over 95% observed once, and the top ten hold roughly 0.19%. The J gene is TRBJ2-3, the V gene TRBV18, with TRBD2 matching over 14 bases. Sequencing was done on a sample of T cells isolated from PBMCs. The clonotype originates from a human donor in good health. For the CDR3, the DNA is TGTGCCAGCTTTATGCTCGGGACTAGCGGGAGAGGAGAAGCAGATACGCAGTATTTT. It is translated as CASFMLGTSGRGEADTQYF.